Included here is one T cell receptor beta chain sequence, with context. These data are taken from a study of T cells in Graves' hyperthyroidism and ophthalmopathy. Template material for amplifying TCR beta CDR3 regions consisted of RNA transcripts. An initial round of RT-PCR targeting the TCR CDR3 relied on the HTBI primer set. TCRdb re-analysed the multiplex PCR reads in MiXCR, keeping a single row per CDR3 protein. The repertoire consists of roughly 500,000 distinct CDR3 sequences, with over 45% occurring once and the leading ten covering 35% to 50%. The CDR3 has 16 amino acids. Germline CDR1 reads MGHDK; CDR2 reads SYGVNS. With V trimmed by 5 bases and J by 0 bases, 8 bases remained unmatched. Those patients with uncontrolled infection, other autoimmune disease, pregnancy or lactation were excluded.

Sequencing was performed on peripheral blood or thyroid tissue (not recorded which). This sequence originates from an adult woman with Graves' disease, either hyperthyroidism or ophthalmopathy (not recorded which). The gene calls are TRBV25-1 and TRBJ1-1; 8 bases fit TRBD1. The CDR3 nucleotides read TGTGCCAGCAGTACCCCCGGACAGGGTATGAACACTGAAGCTTTCTTT. It translates to CASSTPGQGMNTEAFF.